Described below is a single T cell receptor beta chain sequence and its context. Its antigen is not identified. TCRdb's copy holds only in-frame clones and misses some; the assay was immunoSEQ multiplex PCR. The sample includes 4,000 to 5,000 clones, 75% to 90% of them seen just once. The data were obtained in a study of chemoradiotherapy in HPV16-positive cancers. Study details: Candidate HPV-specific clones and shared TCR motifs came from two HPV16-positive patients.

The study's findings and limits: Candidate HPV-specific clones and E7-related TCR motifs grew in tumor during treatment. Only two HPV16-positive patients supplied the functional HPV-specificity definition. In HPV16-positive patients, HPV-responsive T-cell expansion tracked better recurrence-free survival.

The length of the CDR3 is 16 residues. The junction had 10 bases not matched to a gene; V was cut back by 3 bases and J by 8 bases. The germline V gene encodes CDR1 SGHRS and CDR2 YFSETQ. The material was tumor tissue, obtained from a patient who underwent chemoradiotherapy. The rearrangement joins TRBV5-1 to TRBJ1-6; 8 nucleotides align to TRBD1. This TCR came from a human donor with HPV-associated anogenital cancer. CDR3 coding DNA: TGCGCCAGCAGCTGGGGGGCGGCAGGGGGCGATTCACCCCTCCACTTT. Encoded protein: CASSWGAAGGDSPLHF.